The 25 T cell receptor beta chains below come from one sample, sequenced in a study of blood T cell repertoires in COVID-19. Some clones are missing from TCRdb's copy, which holds only in-frame ones; the method was immunoSEQ multiplex PCR. The sample gives around 62,000 clones, more than 70% of which show up once; over 9.5% is in the top ten. The sequenced sample consisted of PBMCs or T cells enriched from blood (not recorded which). The receptor source for this set is a middle-aged woman who had recovered from COVID-19.

CDR3 nucleotides: TGTGCCAGCAGCCAAGTAGCGGGGGGAACCAACACCGGGGAGCTGTTTTTT. Its protein product is CASSQVAGGTNTGELFF. The J gene is TRBJ2-2, the V gene TRBV14, with 10 bases that match TRBD2. Unmatched junction bases numbered 4, after V lost 1 base and J lost 2 bases. Germline V lookup: CDR1 SGHDN, CDR2 FVKESK. CDR3 length: 17 residues.

The V call is TRBV4-2, the J call TRBJ2-3, with 14 positions matching TRBD2. The CDR3 consists of 20 residues. Unmatched junction bases numbered 12, after V lost 3 bases and J lost 1 base. The germline V gene encodes CDR1 LGHNA and CDR2 YNFKEQ. CDR3 sequence reads: CASSQVTSGGASMRTDTQYF. DNA of the CDR3: TGTGCCAGCAGCCAGGTGACTAGCGGGGGGGCGTCGATGCGCACAGATACGCAGTATTTT.

This clone is a singleton in its sample. The chain links TRBV11-2 to TRBJ1-2; a weak D match, TRBD1 (5 bases). Germline assignment: CDR1 SGHAT and CDR2 FQNNGV. The CDR3 consists of 15 residues. V dropped 3 bases and J dropped 4 bases, with 15 bases sitting between them. The CDR3 sequence is CASSFGGGNTYGYTF. The CDR3 nucleotides are TGTGCCAGCAGCTTCGGGGGGGGTAATACCTATGGCTACACCTTC. The variable domain in full, with the rest retrieved from reference TRBV11-2 and TRBJ1-2, is EAGVAQSPRYKIIEKRQSVAFWCNPISGHATLYWYQQILGQGPKLLIQFQNNGVVDDSQLPKDRFSAERLKGVDSTLKIQPAKLEDSAVYLCASSFGGGNTYGYTFGSGTRLTVV.

The V call is TRBV18, the J call TRBJ1-1; 9 nucleotides match TRBD1. The ends lost 0 bases at V and 5 bases at J; junction bases unmatched: 1. The CDR3 length is 14 residues. Germline V gene data show CDR1 as KGHSH and CDR2 as LQKENI. The DNA for the CDR3 is TGTGCCAGCTCACCACCGACAGGGGGTACTGAAGCTTTCTTT. It encodes CASSPPTGGTEAFF.

DNA for the CDR3: TGTGCCAGCAGTGACTCAGGAGGGGGCGCTGAAGCTTTCTTT. Protein: CASSDSGGGAEAFF. The rearrangement joins TRBV6-4 to TRBJ1-1, with 7 nucleotides matching TRBD1. The J segment lost 6 bases and the V segment lost 0 bases, leaving 4 bases of the junction unmatched. The germline gives CDR1 MRHNA, CDR2 SNTAGT. The CDR3 has 14 residues.

This clone was seen just once. The chain joins TRBV6-5 to TRBJ1-4; a possible D gene is TRBD1 (5 bases). The germline V gene has CDR1 MNHEY and CDR2 SVGAGI. The V end was cut by 6 bases, the J end by 8 bases, with 19 bases between. This CDR3 has 15 amino acids. CDR3 nucleotides: TGTGCCAGCAGCAGCCCTGGAGGGGTGGGGGAAAAACTGTTTTTT. It encodes CASSSPGGVGEKLFF.

The rearrangement joins TRBV6-5 to TRBJ1-5; 7 nucleotides line up with TRBD1. The germline V gene encodes CDR1 MNHEY and CDR2 SVGAGI. V was pared by 2 bases and J by 3 bases, with 4 bases of the junction left unmatched. The CDR3 covers 15 residues. CDR3 nucleotide sequence: TGTGCCAGCAGTTACGTGACAGGGTACAATCAGCCCCAGCATTTT. Translated: CASSYVTGYNQPQHF.

The gene calls are TRBV7-9 and TRBJ1-2; 11 positions agree with TRBD1. The CDR3 length is 18 residues. Trimming cost V 5 bases and J 5 bases; bases outside gene matches: 16. Germline V gene data show CDR1 as SEHNR and CDR2 as FQNEAQ (reference sequence). CDR3 in DNA: TGTGCCAGCAGCACACTCCCGGGACAGGGGGAAAATGATTATGGCTACACCTTC. Encoded protein: CASSTLPGQGENDYGYTF.

The V gene is TRBV18, the J gene TRBJ1-1; D possibly corresponds to TRBD1 (5 bases). The CDR3 is made up of 14 amino acids. The V end was cut by 2 bases, the J end by 4 bases, with 11 bases between. CDR1 and CDR2 from the germline V gene are KGHSH and LQKENI. The CDR3 bases are TGTGCCAGCTCACCAGGGCCAGGGTCCACTGAAGCTTTCTTT. It is translated as CASSPGPGSTEAFF.

CDR3 DNA: TGTGCCACAATGGAGGCTCCCAATAATTCACCCCTCCACTTT. Amino acids: CATMEAPNNSPLHF. This sequence joins TRBV7-6 and TRBJ1-6; D uncertain. Germline CDR1 and CDR2: SGHVS and FNYEAQ. V lost 10 bases to trimming and J lost 5 bases, with 15 bases between them. The CDR3 runs to 14 residues.

The V gene is TRBV6-5, the J gene TRBJ1-5; D gene unclear. From germline, CDR1 is MNHEY and CDR2 SVGAGI. V lost 7 bases and J 7 bases, leaving 17 bases between the germline ends. This CDR3 has 14 residues. The CDR3 DNA reads TGTGCCAGCATCCGGGAGCCTCTCGGGCAGCCCCAGCATTTT. It is translated as CASIREPLGQPQHF.

The chain uses TRBV18 and TRBJ1-1, with TRBD1 identical over 8 bases. CDR1 is KGHSH, CDR2 LQKENI, per germline. V lost 1 base, J lost 0 bases, and 13 bases stayed unmatched. The CDR3 has 19 residues. The CDR3 reads CASSPLNKGQANMNTEAFF. The DNA for the CDR3 is TGTGCCAGCTCACCACTGAACAAGGGACAGGCGAATATGAACACTGAAGCTTTCTTT.

The chain is built from TRBV24-1 and TRBJ2-5; D is uncertain. Trimming stripped 3 bases from V and 0 bases from J, with 7 bases between. This CDR3 is built from 14 residues. Germline V CDR1 and CDR2: KGHDR, SFDVKD. The CDR3 coding sequence is TGTGCCACCAGTGATGACGGGTACCAAGAGACCCAGTACTTC. Amino acids: CATSDDGYQETQYF.

This chain links TRBV21-1 with TRBJ1-6; the D call of TRBD1 is as the table states it, not checked on the DNA. TRBV21-1 is a known pseudogene. The CDR3 has 17 amino acids. The CDR3 DNA reads as TGTGCCAGCAGCAGACTCCTCTACAGGGGAAATAATTCACCCCTCCACTTT. Its translation: CASSRLLYRGNNSPLHF.

The chain has TRBV7-6 and TRBJ1-5; perhaps TRBD1 as D (5 bases). Germline CDR1 is SGHVS and CDR2 is FNYEAQ. CDR3 length: 15 amino acids. Between the trimmed V and J ends, which lost 5 bases and 1 base, there was a span of 12 bases. The CDR3 sequence: CASSPTPGSNQPQHF. The CDR3 DNA reads TGTGCCAGCAGCCCAACCCCAGGGAGCAATCAGCCCCAGCATTTT. The full variable domain, rest sourced from reference TRBV7-6 and TRBJ1-5, is GAGVSQSPRYKVTKRGQDVALRCDPISGHVSLYWYRQALGQGPEFLTYFNYEAQQDKSGLPNDRFSAERPEGSISTLTIQRTEQRDSAMYRCASSPTPGSNQPQHFGDGTRLSIL.

V is TRBV29-1 and J is TRBJ2-3, with 7 positions matching TRBD1. In germline, CDR1 is SQVTM, CDR2 ANQGSEA. This CDR3 comprises 15 residues. V shed 6 bases and J 2 bases; nucleotides not matched to a gene: 11. Here the CDR3 reads CSVDPWDRATDTQYF. The DNA of the CDR3 is TGCAGCGTGGACCCCTGGGACAGAGCCACAGATACGCAGTATTTT.

The J gene is TRBJ2-3, the V gene TRBV5-1; tentative D call: TRBD2 (5 bases). In germline, CDR1 is SGHRS, CDR2 YFSETQ. The CDR3 has 17 amino acids. V was clipped by 1 base and J by 0 bases, with 15 bases between them. This chain's CDR3 is CASSLKGDGFSTDTQYF. The CDR3 coding sequence is TGCGCCAGCAGCTTGAAGGGAGACGGTTTTAGCACAGATACGCAGTATTTT.

The chain combines TRBV11-2 with TRBJ1-1; D is uncertain. The CDR3 is 15 amino acids. With 1 base removed from V and 3 bases from J, the gap between germline ends came to 12 bases. Germline-derived CDR1 and CDR2 are SGHAT and FQNNGV. This CDR3 reads CASSLGWEADTEAFF. Here the CDR3 DNA reads TGTGCCAGCAGCTTAGGTTGGGAAGCGGACACTGAAGCTTTCTTT.

The chain carries TRBV7-3 and TRBJ2-1, with D hard to call. With 5 bases removed from V and 5 bases from J, the gap between germline ends came to 13 bases. The V gene's germline CDR1 is SGHTA and CDR2 FQGTGA. The CDR3 has 14 residues. The CDR3 here is CASSINGQHNEQFF. As DNA, the CDR3 is TGTGCCAGCAGCATAAATGGGCAACACAATGAGCAGTTCTTC. The full variable domain, with the rest looked up from reference TRBV7-3 and TRBJ2-1, is GAGVSQTPSNKVTEKGKYVELRCDPISGHTALYWYRQSLGQGPEFLIYFQGTGAADDSGLPNDRFFAVRPEGSVSTLKIQRTERGDSAVYLCASSINGQHNEQFFGPGTRLTVL.

The chain has TRBV6-5 and TRBJ2-7; possibly TRBD2 for D (5 bases). Per the germline V gene, CDR1 is MNHEY and CDR2 is SVGAGI. The CDR3 is 13 residues long. Between the trimmed V and J ends, which lost 8 bases and 2 bases, there was a span of 13 bases. The CDR3 DNA reads as TGTGCCAGCGCCAGGACTTCTACCTACGAGCAGTACTTC. As protein: CASARTSTYEQYF.

The rearrangement links TRBV7-9 to TRBJ2-2; 10 bases agree with TRBD1. The V segment lost 7 bases and the J segment 4 bases; nucleotides outside the gene matches: 6. This CDR3 spans 15 amino acids. Germline V CDR1 and CDR2: SEHNR, FQNEAQ (reference sequence). DNA for the CDR3: TGTGCCAGCAACCGGGACAGGGGCTTCACCGGGGAGCTGTTTTTT. Protein sequence: CASNRDRGFTGELFF.

Here the CDR3 DNA reads TGCAGTGCTAGTGTTTCCAGGGCCGGTTCACCCCTCCACTTT. Amino acids: CSASVSRAGSPLHF. The genes are TRBV20-1 and TRBJ1-6, with TRBD1 as a possible D gene (5 bases). Germline CDR1 DFQATT, CDR2 SNEGSKA (reference sequence). CDR3 size: 14 residues. Trimming stripped 3 bases from V and 9 bases from J, with 15 bases between.

The V and J genes are TRBV25-1 and TRBJ1-2, with a weak D call TRBD1 (5 bases). CDR1 is MGHDK and CDR2 is SYGVNS in the germline V gene. Trimming took 6 bases from V and 5 from J, leaving 13 bases between them. The CDR3 has 13 amino acids. CDR3 amino acids: CASRPDKAYGYTF. The CDR3 nucleotides are TGTGCCAGCAGACCGGACAAGGCGTATGGCTACACCTTC.

The chain uses TRBV24-1 and TRBJ2-3; TRBD1 matches 7 bases. Germline V gene sequence: CDR1 KGHDR, CDR2 SFDVKD. The V segment lost 3 bases and the J segment 5 bases; nucleotides outside the gene matches: 1. This CDR3 has 13 amino acids. The CDR3: CATSDGQVDTQYF. For the CDR3, the DNA is TGTGCCACCAGTGATGGACAGGTAGATACGCAGTATTTT.

The rearrangement joins TRBV9 to TRBJ1-6, with D perhaps matching TRBD1 (6 bases). V was shortened by 0 bases and J by 6 bases, with 10 bases between the two germline ends. The CDR3 runs 15 residues. CDR1 SGDLS and CDR2 YYNGEE come from the germline V gene. CDR3 residues: CASSVGVQGNSPLHF. CDR3 DNA: TGTGCCAGCAGCGTAGGTGTACAGGGTAATTCACCCCTCCACTTT.